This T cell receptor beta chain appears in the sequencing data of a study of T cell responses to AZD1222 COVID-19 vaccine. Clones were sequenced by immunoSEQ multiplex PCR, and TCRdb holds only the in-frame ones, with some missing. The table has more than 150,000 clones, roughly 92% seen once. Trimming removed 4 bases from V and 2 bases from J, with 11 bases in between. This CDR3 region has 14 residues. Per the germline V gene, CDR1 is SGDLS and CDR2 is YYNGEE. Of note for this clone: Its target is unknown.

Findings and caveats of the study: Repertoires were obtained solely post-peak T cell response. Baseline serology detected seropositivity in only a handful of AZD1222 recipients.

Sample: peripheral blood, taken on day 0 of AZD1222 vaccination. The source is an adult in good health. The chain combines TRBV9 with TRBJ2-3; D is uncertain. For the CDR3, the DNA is TGTGCCAGCAGCAAAGGCTCGCTCACAGATACGCAGTATTTT. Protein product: CASSKGSLTDTQYF.